Listed here is a single TCR beta chain. Primers: 60 Vbeta forward and 13 Jbeta reverse. Assay: immunoSEQ multiplex PCR; the TCRdb copy retains only in-frame clones and omits some. The sample yields 150,000 to 200,000 clones, 75% seen once. The data derive from a study of cytomegalovirus exposure and HLA in healthy donors. V gave up 2 bases and J gave up 5 bases, with 16 bases separating them. Germline V lookup: CDR1 SGDLS, CDR2 YYNGEE. CDR3 length: 16 amino acids. This clonotype was sampled from a woman aged 40 to 50 in good health and CMV-seropositive. The sequenced sample consisted of PBMCs. V and J are TRBV9 and TRBJ2-2, with D hard to call. The CDR3, as DNA: TGTGCCAGCAGCGTGGGCAGACCAAACCCGACCGGGGAGCTGTTTTTT. As protein: CASSVGRPNPTGELFF.